The subject of this entry is one T cell receptor (beta chain). A read error may produce the germline difference seen at one junction end. The sample originates from a study of T cells in tuberculosis. Thawed, overnight-rested PBMC were stained with GMM-loaded CD1B tetramer, viability dye and anti-CD3, then sorted. The CD1B tetramers carried C32 glucose monomycolate purified from Rhodococcus equi. Each donor contributed some 96,000 sorted tetramer-negative cells. The length of the CDR3 is 16 residues. The germline CDR1 and CDR2 sequences are MNHEY and SVGAGI. No alpha-beta pairing information exists for these sequences. Sequenced by immunoSEQ multiplex PCR; TCRdb stores in-frame clones only, minus some. The sample lists some 60,000 clones; 81% were seen once.

The chain employs TRBV6-5 and TRBJ1-3, with D tentatively TRBD1 (5 bases). This clonotype was sampled from an adult woman with latent tuberculosis. The sequenced sample was CD1b-GMM tetramer-negative cells sorted from PBMCs. This CDR3 is CAGSYSNRPSGNTIYF. The CDR3 DNA reads as TGTGCCGGCAGTTACTCGAACAGGCCCTCTGGAAACACCATATATTTT.